This passage covers 3 T cell receptor beta chains from one sample sequenced in a study of T cells in Graves' hyperthyroidism and ophthalmopathy. TCR beta CDR3 sequences were amplified from RNA transcripts. The HTBI set primed first-round TCR CDR3 RT-PCR. TCRdb redid the calling of the multiplex PCR reads with MiXCR, one entry per CDR3 protein. The sample lists a few hundred thousand distinct CDR3 sequences, approximately 15% occurring once. Material for sequencing was blood. These receptors were obtained from a woman aged 18-29 years with Graves' hyperthyroidism.

This clonotype was detected many times. This rearrangement joins TRBV30 to TRBJ1-1, with no clear D. This CDR3 region has 12 residues. V lost 3 bases to trimming and J lost 1 base, with 6 bases between them. Germline V gene data show CDR1 as GTSNPN and CDR2 as SVGIG (reference sequence). This CDR3 is CAWRWWNTEAFF. The CDR3, as DNA: TGTGCCTGGAGATGGTGGAACACTGAAGCTTTCTTT.

This clonotype occurred many times. The chain couples TRBV3-1 to TRBJ2-7; no clear D. Germline-derived CDR1 and CDR2 are LGHDT and YNNKEL (reference sequence). The CDR3 is 11 amino acids. V dropped 5 bases and J dropped 4 bases, with 6 bases sitting between them. The CDR3 nucleotides read TGTGCCAGCAGCTTTCAATACGAGCAGTACTTC. Residues: CASSFQYEQYF.

This clonotype has a count of ten or more. The V and J genes are TRBV3-1 and TRBJ1-2, with 7 bases that match TRBD1. This CDR3 region has 13 residues. J lost 4 bases, V lost 3 bases, and 2 bases had no gene match. Germline values: CDR1 LGHDT, CDR2 YNNKEL (reference sequence). The CDR3 DNA follows: TGTGCCAGCAGCCAGCAGGGGGGCTATGGCTACACCTTC. Translation: CASSQQGGYGYTF.